This TCR delta chain stems from a study of gamma-delta chains in newborns, infants, children (dated by TCRdb to about 2019). About the full investigation: According to the study title, microbial exposure causes polyclonal expansion of innate gammadelta T cells right after birth. Right after human newborns were born, the researchers looked at the way microbial exposure shaped their populations of innate gammadelta T cells.

The sequencer listed for this sample is Illumina MiSeq. The public reads were reprocessed by TCRdb using CATT, and rows of matching DNA were later combined. A total of roughly 6,100 delta-chain clones appear in this sample, roughly 2.5% of them only once. The top ten constitute 15% to 17% of the sample. About this clone itself: The specificity of this receptor is unknown. The protein given by TCRdb reflects a much larger clone and differs at residue 6 from this DNA's translation, likely from a read error; the protein shown is the DNA's translation.

The receptor was derived from a child who was a newborn, infant or young child, either healthy, febrile or measles-vaccinated (not recorded which). Sequencing was performed on blood.

At the DNA level, the sequence is TGTGCCTGTGACACCAGGGGATACGCCTCCTGGGACACCCGACAGATGTTTTTC. This translates into CACDTRGYASWDTRQMFF. This chain joins TRDV2 to TRDJ3; a stretch of 9 junction bases matches TRDD3. CDR1 and CDR2 are drawn from the germline V gene: GEAIGNYY, EKD. V is pruned by 0 bases and J by 0 bases, leaving 2 bases of the junction without a gene match. The CDR3 spans 18 residues, from the cysteine through the phenylalanine. Kept here is only the CDR3 DNA, which spans 54 bases and is read in frame from base 1.